This TCR beta chain was found in a study of blood T cells in healthy people across ages. The second PCR ran roughly 7 to 12 cycles with a sample-barcoded 5' primer and J-beta primers. A single record per CDR3 protein comes from TCRdb applying MiXCR to the 5' RACE reads. The profile shows 650,000 to 1,000,000 distinct CDR3 sequences, about 42% of them singletons. Trimming cost V 5 bases and J 5 bases, with 9 bases left between them. Germline values: CDR1 DFQATT, CDR2 SNEGSKA (reference sequence). The CDR3 extends over 11 amino acids. The table lists this clonotype with a few counts. Each sample gave at least 7 million isolated PBMCs.

The sample consisted of blood. The receptor comes from a man older than 75 in good health. This rearrangement joins TRBV20-1 to TRBJ2-5; D gene unclear. The DNA for the CDR3 is TGCAGTGCTCCGGACCTCGAGACCCAGTACTTC. Its protein is CSAPDLETQYF.